This T cell receptor (beta chain) was sequenced for a study of vaccination and CD4 T cells after COVID-19. On the study more broadly: Convalescent cases comprised several mild and one severe, all SARS-CoV-2 positive by nasal swab PCR. Overlapping spike peptides served as the stimulus for the cells. These peptides came from SARS-CoV-2 and from the common cold coronaviruses HCoV-NL63, HCoV-OC43 and HCoV-229E.

The count of this clonotype is one. Its antigen is currently unknown. Indicated treatment: roughly 10-day PBMC culture with coronavirus spike peptide pools or control peptides (ViraFEST assay). Antigen-specific T cells were expanded with peptide pools by ViraFEST, and TCRs were then sequenced. From the approximately eleven-day cultures, CD4+ T cells were isolated by negative selection. The CDR3 spans 13 residues. CDR1 is SGHNT and CDR2 is YENEEA in the germline V gene. Losses at the gene ends were 8 bases for V and 7 bases for J; bases not matched to a gene: 8. With the Oncomine TCR Beta short-read assay, DNA from cultured CD4+ T cells was sequenced. Each CDR3 protein is one row after TCRdb ran MiXCR on the PCR reads. The sample lists about 14,000 distinct CDR3 sequences; 51% were seen once.

The sample here was CD4+ T cells from blood, cultured in vitro, taken before SARS-CoV-2 vaccination. This chain links TRBV11-3 with TRBJ2-1; 7 bases agree with TRBD2. The clonotype originates from a human donor who had recovered from COVID-19. Written as DNA, the CDR3 is TGTGCCAGCGAGGGGAGGGGTAGGAATGAGCAGTTCTTC. Translating gives CASEGRGRNEQFF.